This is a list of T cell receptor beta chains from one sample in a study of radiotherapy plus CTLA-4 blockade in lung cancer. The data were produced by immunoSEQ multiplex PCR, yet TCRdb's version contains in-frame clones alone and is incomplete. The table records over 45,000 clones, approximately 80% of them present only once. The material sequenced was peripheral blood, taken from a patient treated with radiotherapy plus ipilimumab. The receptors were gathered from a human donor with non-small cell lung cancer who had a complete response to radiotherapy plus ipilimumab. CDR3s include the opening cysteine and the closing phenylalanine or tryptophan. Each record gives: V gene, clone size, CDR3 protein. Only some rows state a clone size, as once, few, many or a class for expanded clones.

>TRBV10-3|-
CAISEYVGSGGVPNEQFF
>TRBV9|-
CASNRGGASYNEQFF
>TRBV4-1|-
CASSQQSSKNNEQFF
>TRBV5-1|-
CASSLGRGTNTGELFF
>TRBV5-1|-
CASSLGLSTDTQYF
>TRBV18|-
CASSPRTDLTSYNEQFF
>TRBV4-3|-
CASSQVAGQTGELFF
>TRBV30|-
CAWTGPPQETQYF
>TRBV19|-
CASSIGRRNQPQHF
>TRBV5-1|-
CASSLAASGGAAYEQYF
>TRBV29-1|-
CSVSHSGYNEQFF
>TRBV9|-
CASSTQASGELFF
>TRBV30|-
CAWTSGSPSNVLTF
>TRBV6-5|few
CASSWTGRDTEAFF
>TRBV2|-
CASSGTGGSGYTF
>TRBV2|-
CASFSRLAGGGTDTQYF
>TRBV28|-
CASKFLYQGAGNQPQHF
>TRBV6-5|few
CASSYDRGVTEAFF
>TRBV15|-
CATSPPSRNTEAFF
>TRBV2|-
CASSGRGTGELFF
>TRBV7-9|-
CASSLSARGYGYTF
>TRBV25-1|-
CASSDHRGTYNEQFF
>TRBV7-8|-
CASSPRDRGRTGELFF
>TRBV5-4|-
CASSMTGVNEKLFF
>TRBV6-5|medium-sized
CASSPRRGGEKLFF
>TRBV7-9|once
CASSWTSGSTDTQYF
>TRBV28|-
CASGGSGGTGELFF
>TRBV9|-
CAAREIGNTIYF
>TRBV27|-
CASSLRGRVAGGFAKNIQYF
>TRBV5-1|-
CASSLETGRTEAFF
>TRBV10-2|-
CASSAVRGNGETQYF
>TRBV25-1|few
CASSDLSGEDTIYF
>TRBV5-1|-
CASRSGEGQPQHF
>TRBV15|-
CATSRTTGTGGSEGNTIYF
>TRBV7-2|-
CASSFLNTEAFF
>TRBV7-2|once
CASSSRSETQYF
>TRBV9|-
CASSTGQGYEQYF
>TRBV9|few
CASSPRGTGGIGDGYTF
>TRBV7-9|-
CASSLGVDGYTF
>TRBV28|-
CASSTTGEGGYNEQFF
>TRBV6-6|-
CASSSNAGTDTQYF
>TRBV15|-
CATSRDRGQGTQYF
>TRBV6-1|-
CASSPRRYSYEQYF
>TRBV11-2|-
CASSFEGRDRVNEKLFF